This T cell receptor (beta chain) derives from a study of CXCR3-negative and CXCR3-positive naive CD8 T cells. Study conclusions and caveats: More hydrophobic TRB CDR3s were found in CXCR3-positive naive cells than in CXCR3-negative naive cells.

All TRB cDNA libraries came from 5' RACE performed with UMI labels. TCRdb derives one entry per CDR3 protein from the 5' RACE reads, leaving out DNA. This repertoire includes tens of thousands of distinct CDR3 sequences. The germline CDR1 and CDR2 sequences are LGHNA and YSLEER. The CDR3 is 15 residues long. Remarks on this clonotype: Its cognate antigen is unknown.

The TCR originated in a human donor in good health. Some clones in this sample may be carry-over from other donors' samples. This chain joins TRBV4-3 and TRBJ2-7. The source material was naive CXCR3+ CD8+ T cells from blood. Stated subset: CD45RO-CCR7+CD27+CD95- naive CD8+ T cells expressing CXCR3 (TNR3+). CDR3: CASSQDVPGYYEQYF.